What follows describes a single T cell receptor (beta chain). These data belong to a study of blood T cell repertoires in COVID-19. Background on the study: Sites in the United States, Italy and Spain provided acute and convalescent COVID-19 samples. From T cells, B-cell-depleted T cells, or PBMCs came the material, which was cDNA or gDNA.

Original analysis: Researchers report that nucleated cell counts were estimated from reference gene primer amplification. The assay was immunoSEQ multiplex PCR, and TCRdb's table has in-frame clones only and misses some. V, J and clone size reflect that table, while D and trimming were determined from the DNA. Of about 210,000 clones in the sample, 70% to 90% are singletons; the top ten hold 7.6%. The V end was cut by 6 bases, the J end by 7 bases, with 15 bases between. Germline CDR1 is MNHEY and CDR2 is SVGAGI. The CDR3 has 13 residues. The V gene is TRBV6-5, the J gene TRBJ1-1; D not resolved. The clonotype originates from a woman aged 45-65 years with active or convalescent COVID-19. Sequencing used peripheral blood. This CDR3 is CASSQVPGSEAFF. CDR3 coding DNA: TGTGCCAGCAGCCAAGTGCCCGGGAGTGAAGCTTTCTTT.